This TCR beta chain comes out of a study of cytomegalovirus exposure and HLA in healthy donors. This clone came up once. Trimming stripped 5 bases from V and 5 bases from J, with 12 bases between. The CDR3 loop spans 13 amino acids. The germline CDR1 and CDR2 sequences are MNHNS and SASEGT. Data came from immunoSEQ multiplex PCR; TCRdb stores just in-frame clones and leaves some out. The sample holds under 250,000 clones; 75% to 95% are singletons and the top ten take 1% to 1.2%. The chain couples TRBV6-1 to TRBJ2-5, with D possibly being TRBD1 (6 bases). Sequences were obtained from PBMCs. The TCR was taken from a young woman in good health and CMV-seronegative. The CDR3 DNA reads TGTGCCAGCAGTCCCACAGGGATCGAGACCCAGTACTTC. It is translated as CASSPTGIETQYF.